These 30 T cell receptor beta chains came from one sample sequenced in a study of OX40 agonist ivuxolimab in advanced cancers. TCRdb keeps only in-frame clones here, not all; method: immunoSEQ multiplex PCR. Of tens of thousands of clones listed, around 90% were seen once; the top ten hold approximately 11%. The sequencing used CD4+ or CD8+ T cells sorted from blood, collected in a trial of the OX40 agonist ivuxolimab. The receptors here all came from an adult with an advanced solid tumor such as melanoma, head and neck, liver or kidney cancer.

The chain joins TRBV29-1 to TRBJ1-2; TRBD1 might be the D (6 bases). The germline V gene encodes CDR1 SQVTM and CDR2 ANQGSEA. V was clipped by 8 bases and J by 7 bases, with 20 bases between them. CDR3 size: 13 residues. The CDR3 DNA is TGCAGCACTGGCGGTATGGGGGGCTCTGGCTACACCTTC. Protein: CSTGGMGGSGYTF.

This clone appeared once. The rearrangement joins TRBV6-5 to TRBJ2-5; D is ambiguous. Germline CDR1 reads MNHEY; CDR2 reads SVGAGI. This CDR3 has 10 residues. Trimming pared 8 bases from V and 4 bases from J, leaving 5 bases between. The CDR3 nucleotides are TGTGCCAGCGGCAGAGAGACCCAGTACTTC. Encoded protein: CASGRETQYF.

The chain links TRBV28 to TRBJ1-2; D call uncertain. V was cut by 2 bases and J by 5 bases, with 9 bases left in between. This CDR3 region has 13 residues. Germline V lookup: CDR1 MDHEN, CDR2 SYDVKM. The CDR3, as DNA: TGTGCCAGCAGTTTAGTAGAAGGGTATGGCTACACCTTC. It is translated as CASSLVEGYGYTF.

V and J are TRBV7-9 and TRBJ2-7; D unresolved. The CDR3 consists of 12 residues. CDR1 is SEHNR, CDR2 FQNEAQ, per germline (reference sequence). Trimming removed 4 bases from V and 6 bases from J, with 10 bases in between. The CDR3 DNA sequence: TGTGCCAGCAGCTGGTCATCATCCGAGCAGTACTTC. Protein: CASSWSSSEQYF.

The chain has TRBV18 and TRBJ2-5, with D tentatively TRBD1 or TRBD2 (5 bases each). V lost 4 bases to trimming and J lost 1 base, with 13 bases between them. CDR1 and CDR2 (germline): KGHSH, LQKENI. This CDR3 contains 15 residues. DNA of the CDR3: TGTGCCAGCTCACGCCGGGACGGACTCCAAGAGACCCAGTACTTC. Its translation is CASSRRDGLQETQYF.

The V call is TRBV19, the J call TRBJ2-1; D is perhaps TRBD1 or TRBD2 (6 bases each). CDR1 is LNHDA and CDR2 is SQIVND in the germline V gene (reference sequence). Deletions cut 5 bases from V and 10 bases from J, with 21 bases between. The CDR3 is 15 residues long. In nucleotides, the CDR3 is TGTGCCAGTAGTTGGGGGGCAGGGACCATGACCGAGCAGTTCTTC. Its translation is CASSWGAGTMTEQFF.

The rearrangement links TRBV7-2 to TRBJ2-1; 12 nucleotides line up with TRBD2. CDR1 is SGHTA and CDR2 is FQGNSA in the germline V gene. Trimming took 4 bases from V and 6 from J; bases not matched to a gene: 10. The CDR3 spans 17 residues. CDR3 in DNA: TGTGCCAGCAGCTCGAACAGACTAGCGGGGGATTCCAATGAGCAGTTCTTC. It yields the protein CASSSNRLAGDSNEQFF. Using reference TRBV7-2 and TRBJ2-1 for the parts outside the CDR3, the full variable domain is GAGVSQSPSNKVTEKGKDVELRCDPISGHTALYWYRQSLGQGLEFLIYFQGNSAPDKSGLPSDRFSAERTGGSVSTLTIQRTQQEDSAVYLCASSSNRLAGDSNEQFFGPGTRLTVL.

The rearrangement uses TRBV5-8 and TRBJ2-6; possible D gene TRBD2, 5 bases. The CDR3 length is 16 residues. V lost 4 bases, J lost 0 bases, and 11 bases lay in between. Germline V CDR1 and CDR2: SGHTS, YDEGEE. The CDR3 DNA reads as TGTGCCAGCAGCGTATACCGGGACTCTGGGGCCAACGTCCTGACTTTC. It translates to CASSVYRDSGANVLTF.

This sequence joins TRBV5-1 and TRBJ2-7; unclear D gene. Germline V CDR1 and CDR2: SGHRS, YFSETQ. This CDR3 has 17 amino acids. The V end was cut by 2 bases, the J end by 3 bases, with 21 bases between. The CDR3 coding sequence is TGCGCCAGCAGCTTCAGCCCACCCGGGCAGCTCGGCTACGAGCAGTACTTC. It encodes CASSFSPPGQLGYEQYF.

This chain's CDR3 is CSALKSLTGELFF. For the CDR3, the DNA is TGCAGCGCCTTGAAATCCCTTACCGGGGAGCTGTTTTTT. This chain links TRBV29-1 with TRBJ2-2; D gene ambiguous. Germline CDR1 is SQVTM and CDR2 is ANQGSEA. V lost 7 bases and J lost 5, with 14 bases in between. The CDR3 is made up of 13 amino acids.

The chain employs TRBV27 and TRBJ1-4, with D tentatively TRBD1 (5 bases). Germline lookup yields CDR1 MNHEY and CDR2 SMNVEV (reference sequence). Deletions cut 5 bases from V and 6 bases from J, with 16 bases between. CDR3 length equals 15 residues. This CDR3 is CASSPKGRGDEKLFF. Written as DNA, the CDR3 is TGTGCCAGCAGTCCCAAAGGAAGGGGCGATGAAAAACTGTTTTTT.

The chain carries TRBV28 and TRBJ2-1, with D perhaps TRBD2 (6 bases). V lost 2 bases, J lost 0 bases, and 8 bases lay in between. Germline CDR1 and CDR2: MDHEN and SYDVKM. The CDR3 spans 15 residues. CDR3 in DNA: TGTGCCAGCAGTTTAGGAGGGAGCTCCTACAATGAGCAGTTCTTC. Protein: CASSLGGSSYNEQFF.

The chain recombines TRBV19 with TRBJ2-7, with 8 bases identical to TRBD1. Trimming took 5 bases from V and 3 from J; bases not matched to a gene: 9. CDR1 LNHDA and CDR2 SQIVND come from the germline V gene (reference sequence). There are 15 residues in the CDR3. CDR3 sequence reads: CASSQTGGGVYEQYF. The CDR3 DNA reads TGTGCCAGTAGTCAAACAGGGGGAGGCGTCTACGAGCAGTACTTC. Variable domain in full (rest from reference TRBV19 and TRBJ2-7): DGGITQSPKYLFRKEGQNVTLSCEQNLNHDAMYWYRQDPGQGLRLIYYSQIVNDFQKGDIAEGYSVSREKKESFPLTVTSAQKNPTAFYLCASSQTGGGVYEQYFGPGTRLTVT.

The V call is TRBV4-2, the J call TRBJ2-1, with 8 bases identical to TRBD2. CDR3 size: 18 residues. V lost 3 bases, J lost 0 bases, and 10 bases stayed unmatched. Germline V gene data show CDR1 as LGHNA and CDR2 as YNFKEQ. The CDR3 region has the DNA TGTGCCAGCAGCCAGGGAGCGGGGGCAATGAGCTCCTACAATGAGCAGTTCTTC. It is translated as CASSQGAGAMSSYNEQFF.

J is TRBJ1-2 and V is TRBV7-3; D may be TRBD1 (5 bases). V was cut by 5 bases and J by 5 bases, with 21 bases left in between. Germline loops: CDR1 SGHTA, CDR2 FQGTGA. The CDR3 contains 16 residues. The CDR3 here is CASSPGTKILGYGYTF. In DNA form, the CDR3 reads TGTGCCAGCAGCCCCGGGACTAAGATCTTGGGGTATGGCTACACCTTC.

This sequence joins TRBV2 and TRBJ2-1; tentatively, D is TRBD2 (5 bases). V was cut by 6 bases and J by 2 bases, with 20 bases left in between. The CDR3 extends over 17 amino acids. Germline CDR1 reads SNHLY; CDR2 reads FYNNEI. The CDR3 protein is CASRPMDGGFTYNEQFF. CDR3 DNA: TGTGCCAGCAGACCGATGGACGGAGGATTTACCTACAATGAGCAGTTCTTC.

The J gene is TRBJ2-1, the V gene TRBV5-1, with D unresolved. The ends were cut back, 0 bases at V and 8 bases at J, with 12 bases in the middle. CDR3 size: 14 residues. Germline V gives CDR1 SGHRS, CDR2 YFSETQ. CDR3 nucleotides: TGCGCCAGCAGCTTGGCCCAGTTTTTGGATGAGCAGTTCTTC. This gives the protein CASSLAQFLDEQFF.

This sequence joins TRBV29-1 and TRBJ2-3; D might be TRBD2 (6 bases). This CDR3 region has 18 residues. The V and J ends lost 1 base and 2 bases respectively, with 22 bases between them. Germline V gene sequence: CDR1 SQVTM, CDR2 ANQGSEA. CDR3 region: CSVEGGRSIQYPTDTQYF. The CDR3, as DNA: TGCAGCGTTGAAGGAGGGAGGAGCATCCAATATCCCACAGATACGCAGTATTTT.

The chain uses TRBV7-9 and TRBJ2-3, with 11 bases that match TRBD2. The ends lost 4 bases at V and 2 bases at J; junction bases unmatched: 11. Germline loops: CDR1 SEHNR, CDR2 FQNEAQ (reference sequence). CDR3 size: 18 residues. The CDR3 protein is CASSSPGQLAGATDTQYF. The CDR3 region has the DNA TGTGCCAGCAGCTCCCCTGGTCAACTAGCGGGAGCCACAGATACGCAGTATTTT.

The chain is built from TRBV5-1 and TRBJ2-3; 7 bases map to TRBD1. CDR1 is SGHRS and CDR2 is YFSETQ in the germline V gene. The trim removed 7 bases at V and 3 bases at J, leaving 8 bases unmatched. The CDR3 is 14 residues long. DNA of the CDR3: TGCGCCAGCGGAACAGGGGTGGGAACAGATACGCAGTATTTT. It translates to CASGTGVGTDTQYF.

The chain recombines TRBV4-1 with TRBJ2-7, with D tentatively TRBD2 (5 bases). V was cut by 4 bases and J by 3 bases, with 10 bases left in between. Germline CDR1 is MGHRA and CDR2 is YSYEKL. The CDR3 length is 13 residues. This CDR3 reads CASSPSDYYEQYF. DNA for the CDR3: TGCGCCAGCAGCCCCTCCGACTACTACGAGCAGTACTTC.

The V and J genes are TRBV7-2 and TRBJ2-1, with D hard to call. The CDR3 is made up of 15 amino acids. Germline V gene sequence: CDR1 SGHTA, CDR2 FQGNSA. V dropped 0 bases and J dropped 2 bases, with 8 bases sitting between them. CDR3 DNA sequence: TGTGCCAGCAGCTTAGCGTCGCAGGCCTACAATGAGCAGTTCTTC. Its translation: CASSLASQAYNEQFF.

The chain has TRBV19 and TRBJ2-1; D possibly corresponds to TRBD2 (6 bases). The germline V gene encodes CDR1 LNHDA and CDR2 SQIVND (reference sequence). V gave up 8 bases and J gave up 2 bases, with 13 bases separating them. The CDR3 totals 14 residues. CDR3 DNA: TGTGCCAGTTCGGCGGGGCTGACCTACAATGAGCAGTTCTTC. As protein: CASSAGLTYNEQFF.

The genes are TRBV28 and TRBJ1-5; possibly TRBD1 for D (5 bases). Germline loops: CDR1 MDHEN, CDR2 SYDVKM. Trimming stripped 6 bases from V and 0 bases from J, with 18 bases between. The CDR3 spans 17 residues. The CDR3 nucleotides are TGTGCCAGCAGGAATGCAAGGGGACGGAATAGCAATCAGCCCCAGCATTTT. It yields the protein CASRNARGRNSNQPQHF.

V gene TRBV7-9 combines with J gene TRBJ1-1, with TRBD1 identical over 8 bases. CDR1 SEHNR and CDR2 FQNEAQ come from the germline V gene (reference sequence). V lost 3 bases to trimming and J lost 3 bases; unmatched junction nucleotides: 0. The CDR3 is 13 amino acids. The CDR3 nucleotides are TGTGCCAGCAGCTTGACAGGGGACACTGAAGCTTTCTTT. Translated: CASSLTGDTEAFF.

CDR3 residues: CASAPRGEGEQPQHF. The CDR3 region has the DNA TGTGCCAGCGCGCCTCGCGGTGAAGGAGAACAGCCCCAGCATTTT. The J gene is TRBJ1-5, the V gene TRBV28, with unresolved D. This CDR3 is 15 amino acids long. Per the germline V gene, CDR1 is MDHEN and CDR2 is SYDVKM. V was shortened by 8 bases and J by 7 bases, with 21 bases between the two germline ends.

The chain couples TRBV29-1 to TRBJ2-1, with D perhaps TRBD1 or TRBD2 (5 bases each). Germline values: CDR1 SQVTM, CDR2 ANQGSEA. The V and J ends lost 2 bases and 7 bases respectively, with 24 bases between them. The CDR3 totals 17 residues. This chain's CDR3 is CSVENKRGYPSGNEQFF. As DNA, the CDR3 is TGCAGCGTTGAAAACAAGAGGGGATACCCCTCTGGGAATGAGCAGTTCTTC.

The rearrangement links TRBV6-4 to TRBJ2-1; 8 nucleotides align to TRBD2. The CDR3 covers 18 residues. V lost 0 bases, J lost 0 bases, and 7 bases stayed unmatched. Germline CDR1 reads MRHNA; CDR2 reads SNTAGT. CDR3 coding DNA: TGTGCCAGCAGTGACTCAGCTAGCGGGCTTAGCTCCTACAATGAGCAGTTCTTC. It codes for CASSDSASGLSSYNEQFF.

The chain recombines TRBV29-1 with TRBJ2-1, with TRBD2 matching 12 bases. Germline V gives CDR1 SQVTM, CDR2 ANQGSEA. CDR3 length equals 16 residues. With V trimmed by 5 bases and J by 0 bases, 5 bases remained unmatched. The CDR3 here is CSVKTTSGSSYNEQFF. CDR3 nucleotide sequence: TGCAGCGTTAAAACGACTAGCGGGAGCTCCTACAATGAGCAGTTCTTC.

In its sample, this clone was seen a few times. The rearrangement uses TRBV6-4 and TRBJ1-5; 8 bases fit TRBD1. CDR1 MRHNA and CDR2 SNTAGT come from the germline V gene. Losses at the gene ends were 6 bases for V and 11 bases for J; bases not matched to a gene: 3. The CDR3 extends over 11 amino acids. CDR3 bases: TGTGCCAGCAGAGTGGACAGGGCCCAGCATTTT. Translated: CASRVDRAQHF.